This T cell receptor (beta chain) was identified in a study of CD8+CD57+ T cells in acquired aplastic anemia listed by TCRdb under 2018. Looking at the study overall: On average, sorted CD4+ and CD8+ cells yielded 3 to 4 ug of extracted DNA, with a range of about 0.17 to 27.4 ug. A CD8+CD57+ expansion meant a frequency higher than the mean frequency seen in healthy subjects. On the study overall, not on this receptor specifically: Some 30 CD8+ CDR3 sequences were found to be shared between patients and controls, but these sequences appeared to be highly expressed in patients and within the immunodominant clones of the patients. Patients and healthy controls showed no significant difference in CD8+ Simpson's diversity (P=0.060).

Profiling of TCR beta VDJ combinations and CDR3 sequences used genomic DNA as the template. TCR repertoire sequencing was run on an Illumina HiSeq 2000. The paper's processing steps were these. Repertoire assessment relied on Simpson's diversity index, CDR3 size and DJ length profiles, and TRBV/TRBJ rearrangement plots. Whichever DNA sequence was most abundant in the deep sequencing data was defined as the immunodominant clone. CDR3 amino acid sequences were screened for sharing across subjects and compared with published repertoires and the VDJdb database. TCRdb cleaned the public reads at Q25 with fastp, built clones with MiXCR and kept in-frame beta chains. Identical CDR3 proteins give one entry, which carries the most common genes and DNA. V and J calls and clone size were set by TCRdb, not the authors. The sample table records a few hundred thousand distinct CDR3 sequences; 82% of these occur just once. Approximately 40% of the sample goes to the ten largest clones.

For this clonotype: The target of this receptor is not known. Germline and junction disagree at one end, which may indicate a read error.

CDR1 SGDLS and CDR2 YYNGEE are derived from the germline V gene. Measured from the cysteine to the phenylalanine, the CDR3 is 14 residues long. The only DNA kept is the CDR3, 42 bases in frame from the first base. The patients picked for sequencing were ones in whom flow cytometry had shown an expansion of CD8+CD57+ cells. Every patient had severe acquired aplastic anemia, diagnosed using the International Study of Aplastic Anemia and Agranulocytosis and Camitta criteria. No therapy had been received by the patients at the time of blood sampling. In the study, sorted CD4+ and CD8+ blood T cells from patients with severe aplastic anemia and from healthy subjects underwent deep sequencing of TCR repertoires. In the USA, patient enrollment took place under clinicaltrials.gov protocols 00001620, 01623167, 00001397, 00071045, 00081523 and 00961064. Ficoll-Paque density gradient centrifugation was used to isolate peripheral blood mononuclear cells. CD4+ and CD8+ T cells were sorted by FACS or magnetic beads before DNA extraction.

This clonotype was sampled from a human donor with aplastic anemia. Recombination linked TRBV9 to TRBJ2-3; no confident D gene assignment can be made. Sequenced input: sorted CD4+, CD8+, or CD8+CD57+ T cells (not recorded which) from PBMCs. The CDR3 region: CASSLGSGPHTQDF. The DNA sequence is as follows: TGTGCCAGCAGCTTAGGGTCAGGTCCCCATACGCAGGATTTT. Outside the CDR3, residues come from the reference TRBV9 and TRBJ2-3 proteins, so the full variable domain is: DSGVTQTPKHLITATGQRVTLRCSPRSGDLSVYWYQQSLDQGLQFLIQYYNGEERAKGNILERFSAQQFPDLHSELNLSSLELGDSALYFCASSLGSGPHTQDFGPGTRLTVL.